These 14 T cell receptor delta chains came from one sample sequenced in a study of γδ T cells in repeated Plasmodium falciparum infection. Vgamma9/Vdelta2+ and Vdelta2-negative gammadelta T cells were flow-sorted from PBMC for bulk sequencing. TCRdb fed the multiplex PCR reads to CATT. The sample includes more than 70,000 delta-chain clones, over 0.75% of them seen just once. Material: gamma-delta T cells from blood. The receptors stem from a pool of human donors (malaria-infected and uninfected, not separated).

The table lists this clone with many counts. Distinct nucleotide sequences in the sample also encode this CDR3. The chain carries TRDV1 and TRDJ1; 8 bases fit TRDD3. J was trimmed by 1 base and V by 5 bases; bases with no gene match: 18. The germline CDR1 and CDR2 sequences are TSWWSYY and QGS. CDR3 length: 19 residues. CDR3 coding DNA: TGTGCTCTTGGGCGTCCTCCCTCCTGGGGATACTCGGCCACCGATAAACTCATCTTT. It codes for CALGRPPSWGYSATDKLIF.

About this clone itself: This likely reflects a read error, since a far larger clone is one base away. Different DNA sequences within this sample yield the same CDR3. This chain joins TRDV1 and TRDJ1; TRDD3 agrees at 8 bases. No J gene was available from TCRdb, and it was assigned here by a germline match of the DNA. In germline, CDR1 is TSWWSYY, CDR2 QGS. CDR3 length: 22 amino acids. CDR3 nucleotides: TGTGCTCTTGGGGAGCCCAATACAGCTCGGATACTGGGGGTCCTCCTGCCCGACAAACTCATCTTT. Protein sequence: CALGEPNTARILGVLLPDKLIF.

Of note for this clone: The protein that TCRdb holds for this DNA derives from a much larger clone and differs from the translated DNA at residue 15, which likely indicates a read error; the protein shown here is translated from the DNA. V gene assignment gives TRDV2, but the J gene was left uncalled. Germline V lookup: CDR1 GEAIGNYY, CDR2 EKD. The CDR3 sequence is 16 residues long. CDR3 in amino acids: CACDRAYAPSTDKLTF. In DNA form, the CDR3 reads TGTGCCTGTGACAGGGCCTACGCCCCATCCACCGATAAACTCACCTTT.

This clone was seen a few times. The protein recorded in TCRdb matches a much larger clone and deviates from this DNA's translation at residue 13, suggesting a read error; the protein here is obtained by translating the DNA. No J gene call was made, and the V gene is TRDV2. CDR3 length: 15 amino acids. Germline V lookup: CDR1 GEAIGNYY, CDR2 EKD. In DNA form, the CDR3 reads TGTGCCTGTGACACCGTCGGAGCGCTCACCGATAAATTCATCTTT. It is translated as CACDTVGALTDKFIF.

This clone was picked up many times. This likely reflects a read error, since a far larger clone is one base away. Other DNA sequences from this sample encode an identical CDR3 as well. For the V gene the call is TRDV2; the J gene has no call; the DNA was not compared with TRDD3, the D call given in the table. The CDR3 spans 17 residues. Germline lookup yields CDR1 GEAIGNYY and CDR2 EKD. DNA for the CDR3: TGTGCCTGTGACACCAGGCAACTGGGGGAATACACCGATAAACTCATCTTC. This encodes CACDTRQLGEYTDKLIF.

Remarks on this clone: A far larger clone is one nucleotide away, so this likely arose from a read error. Different DNA sequences within this sample yield the same CDR3. The chain couples TRDV2 to TRDJ1, with a weak D call TRDD3 (6 bases). Assignment of the J gene here rests on matching the DNA to germline, because TCRdb gives none. The CDR3 contains 18 residues. Per the germline V gene, CDR1 is GEAIGNYY and CDR2 is EKD. Trimming took off 0 bases at V and 8 bases at J, with 27 bases between the two ends. The CDR3 coding sequence is TGTGCCTGTGACACCGTCGGACTGGGAGATACTGGTCGGGGAAAACTCATCTTT. Translating gives CACDTVGLGDTGRGKLIF.

Details on this clone: It is likely a read error: a sequence one base away is far more abundant. Other nucleotide sequences from this sample produce the same CDR3. The rearrangement joins TRDV2 to TRDJ1, with D unresolved. As TCRdb names no J gene, one was assigned here on the basis of a DNA match to germline. The CDR3 runs 15 residues. CDR1 and CDR2 from the germline V gene are GEAIGNYY and EKD. CDR3 sequence (DNA): TGTGCCTGTGACCTTCTCGTACGTACTACCGACAAACTCATCTTT. This sequence encodes CACDLLVRTTDKLIF.

This clone was detected only a few times. A far larger clone is a single base away, which makes a read error likely. At the DNA level, this CDR3 is encoded by other sequences in the same sample as well. The V gene is TRDV1, the J gene TRDJ1; the D gene is possibly TRDD2 (5 bases). In the absence of a J gene in TCRdb, the DNA was matched to germline to assign it here. Trimming pared 3 bases from V and 2 bases from J, leaving 22 bases between. The CDR3 runs 18 residues. CDR1 and CDR2 from the germline V gene are TSWWSYY and QGS. The DNA for the CDR3 is TGTGCTCTTGGGGACTTTCCACCGTTTCCTGGACGAACCGATAAACTCATCTTT. Protein sequence: CALGDFPPFPGRTDKLIF.

This clone was found a few times. It is likely a read error: a sequence one base away is far more abundant. Other DNA sequences from this sample encode an identical CDR3 as well. The chain has TRDV1 and TRDJ1; 8 bases match TRDD3. This CDR3 comprises 24 residues. Germline V CDR1 and CDR2: TSWWSYY, QGS. Trimming cost V 3 bases and J 0 bases; bases outside gene matches: 30. For the CDR3, the DNA is TGTGCTCTTGGGGAGAAGAGTCCCCGCCCTCCTCCGTCGCATGGGGATACCCACACCGATAAACTCATCTTT. Its protein is CALGEKSPRPPPSHGDTHTDKLIF.

This clone was seen more than once but under ten times. The TCRdb protein comes from a much larger clone and disagrees with this DNA's translation at residue 11, likely due to a read error; the protein given here is derived from the DNA. The gene calls are TRDV2 and TRDJ1; D may be TRDD3 (5 bases). TCRdb lists no J gene, so it was determined here by aligning the DNA to germline. CDR1 and CDR2 (germline): GEAIGNYY, EKD. The CDR3 is made up of 15 amino acids. CDR3 coding DNA: TGTGCCTGTGACACCGGTGGGATGGGTACCGCTAAACTCATCTTT. Amino acids: CACDTGGMGTAKLIF.

This clone has a handful of counts. It differs at one base from a far larger clone, so likely a read error. Other DNA sequences in this sample translate to the same CDR3. The chain employs TRDV1 and TRDJ2; the match to TRDD3 covers 11 bases. Germline V gives CDR1 TSWWSYY, CDR2 QGS. The CDR3 loop spans 20 amino acids. The CDR3 DNA follows: TGTGCCCTTGGGGAGCCACCCTTCGGGCAATACTGGGGGATATCTGCACAACTCTTCTTT. It codes for CALGEPPFGQYWGISAQLFF.

On this clone itself: With a far larger clone one base away, a read error is the likely cause. Other DNA sequences from this sample encode an identical CDR3 as well. This sequence joins TRDV2 and TRDJ1; no clear D gene. The CDR3 extends over 13 amino acids. The germline gives CDR1 GEAIGNYY, CDR2 EKD. The CDR3 coding sequence is TGTGCCTGCGACACCGGATTGGGCTGTAGACTCATCTTT. Its protein product is CACDTGLGCRLIF.

As for this clone: Translating this DNA gives a protein that differs at residue 3 from the TCRdb one, which belongs to a much larger clone; a read error is likely, and the protein shown is this translation. The gene calls are TRDV2 and TRDJ1, with 11 bases fitting TRDD3. The junction had 11 bases not matched to a gene; V was cut back by 9 bases and J by 3 bases. Germline V gives CDR1 GEAIGNYY, CDR2 EKD. There are 15 residues in the CDR3. Here the CDR3 DNA reads TGTGCCCCCGCGCGCTGGGGGATACATCCCGATAAACTCATCTTT. Protein sequence: CAPARWGIHPDKLIF.

Ten or more counts support this clone. It differs at one base from a far larger clone, so likely a read error. Other DNA sequences within the sample encode an identical CDR3. The chain carries TRDV2 and TRDJ1; TRDD3 matches at 13 bases. The CDR3 has 16 amino acids. The V gene's germline CDR1 is GEAIGNYY and CDR2 EKD. The CDR3 loop reads CACDVLGDTNTDKLIF. DNA of the CDR3: TGTGCCTGTGACGTACTGGGGGATACGAACACTGATAAACTCATCTTT.